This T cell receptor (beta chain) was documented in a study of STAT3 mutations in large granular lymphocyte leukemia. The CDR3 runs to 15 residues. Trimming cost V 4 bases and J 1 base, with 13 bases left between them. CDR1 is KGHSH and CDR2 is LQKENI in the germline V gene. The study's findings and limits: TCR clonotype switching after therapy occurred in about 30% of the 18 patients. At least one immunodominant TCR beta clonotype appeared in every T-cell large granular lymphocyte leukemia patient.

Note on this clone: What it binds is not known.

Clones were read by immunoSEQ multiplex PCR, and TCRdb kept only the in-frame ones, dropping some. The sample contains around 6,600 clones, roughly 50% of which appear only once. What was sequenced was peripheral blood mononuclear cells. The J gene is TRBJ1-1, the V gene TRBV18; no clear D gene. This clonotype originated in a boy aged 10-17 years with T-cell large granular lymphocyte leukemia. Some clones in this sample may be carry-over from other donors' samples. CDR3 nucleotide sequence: TGTGCCAGCTCACTGGCAGGAGCATCGAACACTGAAGCTTTCTTT. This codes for CASSLAGASNTEAFF.